The 24 T cell receptor beta chains reported below all come from one sample, sequenced in a study of cytomegalovirus exposure and HLA in healthy donors. Use of 60 Vbeta and 13 Jbeta primers characterized the PCR. Using immunoSEQ multiplex PCR, the repertoire was profiled, and TCRdb retains in-frame clones only, with some absent. The data hold around 150,000 clones, with approximately 72% observed a single time. Specimen: PBMCs. These receptors came from a man between 45 and 60 years old in good health and CMV-seronegative.

This clone was observed a handful of times. The gene calls are TRBV5-1 and TRBJ2-1; 10 nucleotides agree with TRBD2. The length of the CDR3 is 16 residues. Germline values: CDR1 SGHRS, CDR2 YFSETQ. The V and J ends lost 4 bases and 6 bases, in that order; junction bases with no gene match: 10. The CDR3 is CASSLPSSGGVNEQFF. CDR3 coding DNA: TGCGCCAGCAGCCTACCTTCTAGCGGGGGAGTCAATGAGCAGTTCTTC.

The chain employs TRBV7-2 and TRBJ1-1, with D unresolved. CDR3 size: 12 residues. Between the trimmed V and J ends, which lost 6 bases and 9 bases, there was a span of 14 bases. Germline CDR1 is SGHTA and CDR2 is FQGNSA. Here the CDR3 reads CASSLVRLKAFF. The DNA for the CDR3 is TGTGCCAGCAGTCTTGTGAGACTCAAAGCTTTCTTT.

The J gene is TRBJ1-2, the V gene TRBV7-2; D not resolved. The CDR3 extends over 14 amino acids. Germline values: CDR1 SGHTA, CDR2 FQGNSA. Trimming took off 0 bases at V and 4 bases at J, with 9 bases between the two ends. The CDR3 here is CASSLAMKAYGYTF. CDR3 bases: TGTGCCAGCAGCTTAGCGATGAAAGCCTATGGCTACACCTTC.

J is TRBJ2-7 and V is TRBV6-6, with TRBD1 matching 9 bases. Germline CDR1 MNHNY, CDR2 SVGAGI (reference sequence). The CDR3 length is 14 residues. Trimming removed 6 bases from V and 2 bases from J; junction bases left unmatched: 5. In DNA, the CDR3 is TGTGCCAGCAGAATGGACAGGGGAACCTACGAGCAGTACTTC. Protein: CASRMDRGTYEQYF.

The chain is built from TRBV20-1 and TRBJ1-1; D call uncertain. The germline V gene encodes CDR1 DFQATT and CDR2 SNEGSKA (reference sequence). The CDR3 is 11 amino acids. The ends were cut back, 6 bases at V and 5 bases at J, with 10 bases in the middle. The CDR3 protein is CSAPGVTEAFF. DNA for the CDR3: TGCAGTGCCCCCGGTGTAACTGAAGCTTTCTTT.

This chain uses TRBV6-5 with TRBJ1-2; 7 positions agree with TRBD1. This CDR3 comprises 12 residues. Trimming removed 0 bases from V and 10 bases from J; junction bases left unmatched: 2. CDR1 MNHEY and CDR2 SVGAGI come from the germline V gene. CDR3 sequence: CASSYSTGTYTF. The CDR3 region has the DNA TGTGCCAGCAGTTACTCGACAGGGACCTACACCTTC.

This clone was recorded a few times. The gene calls are TRBV19 and TRBJ2-7; TRBD1 matches at 7 bases. The CDR3 runs to 15 residues. Per the germline V gene, CDR1 is LNHDA and CDR2 is SQIVND (reference sequence). The J segment lost 3 bases and the V segment lost 4 bases, leaving 9 bases of the junction unmatched. CDR3 sequence: CASSSTGQPLYEQYF. The CDR3 region has the DNA TGTGCCAGTAGTAGTACGGGACAGCCTCTCTACGAGCAGTACTTC. Full variable domain (remainder filled in from reference TRBV19 and TRBJ2-7): DGGITQSPKYLFRKEGQNVTLSCEQNLNHDAMYWYRQDPGQGLRLIYYSQIVNDFQKGDIAEGYSVSREKKESFPLTVTSAQKNPTAFYLCASSSTGQPLYEQYFGPGTRLTVT.

The chain combines TRBV5-4 with TRBJ1-1; 9 nucleotides line up with TRBD1. The CDR3 is 15 residues long. The V gene's germline CDR1 is SGHNT and CDR2 YYREEE (reference sequence). V was clipped by 3 bases and J by 5 bases; unmatched bases: 8. As DNA, the CDR3 is TGTGCCAGCAGCTCCCGGACAGGGGTACTGACTGAAGCTTTCTTT. Translation gives CASSSRTGVLTEAFF. Combining the CDR3 with reference TRBV5-4 and TRBJ1-1 gives the whole variable domain ETGVTQSPTHLIKTRGQQVTLRCSSQSGHNTVSWYQQALGQGPQFIFQYYREEENGRGNFPPRFSGLQFPNYSSELNVNALELDDSALYLCASSSRTGVLTEAFFGQGTRLTVV.

This clone was counted only a few times. The J gene is TRBJ1-1, the V gene TRBV18, with 10 bases lining up with TRBD1. The CDR3 totals 14 residues. The junction had 5 bases not matched to a gene; V was cut back by 3 bases and J by 7 bases. Per the germline V gene, CDR1 is KGHSH and CDR2 is LQKENI. The CDR3 here is CASSPGQGMGEAFF. The CDR3 coding sequence is TGTGCCAGCTCACCGGGACAGGGGATGGGTGAAGCTTTCTTT.

The chain joins TRBV6-1 to TRBJ2-6; D might be TRBD1 (5 bases). Germline CDR1 reads MNHNS; CDR2 reads SASEGT. Trimming shortened V by 1 base and J by 0 bases, and 7 bases separated the two germline ends. The CDR3 has 16 residues. The CDR3 DNA is TGTGCCAGCAGTGAAGGACAGCTCTCTGGGGCCAACGTCCTGACTTTC. The encoded protein is CASSEGQLSGANVLTF.

The chain joins TRBV5-1 to TRBJ2-3; D is possibly TRBD2 (6 bases). CDR1 and CDR2 (germline): SGHRS, YFSETQ. CDR3 length: 15 residues. The V end lost 2 bases, the J end lost 5 bases, and 15 bases lay between the germline ends. CDR3 sequence (DNA): TGCGCCAGCAGCTTTGACCTCCTGGGGGGAGATACGCAGTATTTT. Its translation: CASSFDLLGGDTQYF.

This clone is a singleton in its sample. CDR3 bases: TGCGCCAGCAGCTTGACAGGAACATTTAATGAAGCTTTCTTT. Amino acids: CASSLTGTFNEAFF. The chain couples TRBV5-1 to TRBJ1-1; possible D gene TRBD1, 5 bases. The CDR3 spans 14 residues. Per the germline V gene, CDR1 is SGHRS and CDR2 is YFSETQ. V was shortened by 1 base and J by 7 bases, with 14 bases between the two germline ends.

The chain employs TRBV5-6 and TRBJ1-6; D unclear. The V end lost 0 bases, the J end lost 7 bases, and 8 bases lay between the germline ends. This CDR3 has 14 amino acids. Germline values: CDR1 SGHDT, CDR2 YYEEEE. CDR3 DNA sequence: TGTGCCAGCAGCTTGGATGGGAGAAATTCACCCCTCCACTTT. This translates into CASSLDGRNSPLHF.

The rearrangement uses TRBV6-5 and TRBJ2-1; D is uncertain. The V and J ends lost 1 base and 0 bases respectively, with 4 bases between them. The CDR3 has 14 amino acids. Germline V gene sequence: CDR1 MNHEY, CDR2 SVGAGI. Here the CDR3 reads CASSYYYSYNEQFF. For the CDR3, the DNA is TGTGCCAGCAGTTACTATTACTCCTACAATGAGCAGTTCTTC.

This clone was found once. The chain has TRBV11-2 and TRBJ2-7; 9 bases map to TRBD1. The CDR3 covers 15 residues. The germline V gene has CDR1 SGHAT and CDR2 FQNNGV. With 5 bases clipped from V and 2 bases from J, the junction kept 7 bases outside the gene matches. Here the CDR3 DNA reads TGTGCCAGCAGCGTTTACAGGGGGCGCGCCTACGAGCAGTACTTC. Translation gives CASSVYRGRAYEQYF. The full variable domain, rest sourced from reference TRBV11-2 and TRBJ2-7, is EAGVAQSPRYKIIEKRQSVAFWCNPISGHATLYWYQQILGQGPKLLIQFQNNGVVDDSQLPKDRFSAERLKGVDSTLKIQPAKLEDSAVYLCASSVYRGRAYEQYFGPGTRLTVT.

This chain joins TRBV9 and TRBJ1-6; 7 nucleotides align to TRBD1. V lost 3 bases and J lost 8; bases outside the gene matches: 5. This CDR3 is 14 amino acids long. CDR1 and CDR2 (germline): SGDLS, YYNGEE. CDR3 bases: TGTGCCAGCAGCGAGGGGGCGCTGGATTCACCCCTCCACTTT. Its translation: CASSEGALDSPLHF.

To note about this clone: Other DNA sequences within the sample encode an identical CDR3. The chain carries TRBV28 and TRBJ1-5; 7 bases map to TRBD1. The junction had 6 bases not matched to a gene; V was cut back by 3 bases and J by 4 bases. This CDR3 region has 15 residues. CDR1 MDHEN and CDR2 SYDVKM come from the germline V gene. For the CDR3, the DNA is TGTGCCAGCAGTTTCACAGGGGCGCGAAATCAGCCCCAGCATTTT. The encoded protein is CASSFTGARNQPQHF.

The sample holds one count of this clone. This chain connects TRBV6-1 to TRBJ2-1, with D possibly TRBD1 on 6 matching bases. Trimming cost V 1 base and J 8 bases, with 15 bases left between them. CDR3 size: 15 residues. Germline V gene sequence: CDR1 MNHNS, CDR2 SASEGT. Here the CDR3 DNA reads TGTGCCAGCAGTGAAGGGCAGGGGAGTTTCTATGAGCAGTTCTTC. Its protein is CASSEGQGSFYEQFF.

The chain recombines TRBV10-3 with TRBJ2-3, with D uncertain. The CDR3 contains 15 residues. CDR1 and CDR2 from the germline V gene are ENHRY and SYGVKD. V lost 7 bases to trimming and J lost 5 bases, with 19 bases between them. The CDR3: CAITLGTATRDTQYF. Here the CDR3 DNA reads TGTGCCATCACCCTCGGAACAGCCACAAGAGATACGCAGTATTTT.

Here the CDR3 reads CASYSGVGIGQPQHF. As DNA, the CDR3 is TGTGCCAGCTACAGCGGGGTTGGCATTGGGCAGCCCCAGCATTTT. This chain joins TRBV28 and TRBJ1-5; no clear D. Germline V gene lookup returns CDR1 MDHEN and CDR2 SYDVKM. The CDR3 is made up of 15 amino acids. The V end was cut by 8 bases, the J end by 7 bases, with 21 bases between.

The rearrangement uses TRBV7-9 and TRBJ2-5, with 10 positions matching TRBD2. Germline-derived CDR1 and CDR2 are SEHNR and FQNEAQ (reference sequence). The CDR3 totals 14 residues. Unmatched junction bases numbered 3, after V lost 5 bases and J lost 3 bases. The CDR3: CASSLGTSEETQYF. The CDR3 nucleotides are TGTGCCAGCAGCCTCGGGACTAGCGAAGAGACCCAGTACTTC.

The chain joins TRBV21-1 to TRBJ2-3; the DNA was not used to check the table's D call, TRBD1. TRBV21-1 constitutes a pseudogene. The CDR3 covers 16 residues. The DNA of the CDR3 is TGTGCCAGCAGCAAAAACTGGACAGGCTCGACAGATACGCAGTATTTT. Residues: CASSKNWTGSTDTQYF.

This chain links TRBV7-9 with TRBJ2-7; TRBD2 agrees at 7 bases. Germline trimming cut 3 bases from V and 2 bases from J; bases unmatched to any gene: 4. The V gene's germline CDR1 is SEHNR and CDR2 FQNEAQ (reference sequence). The CDR3 covers 14 residues. Here the CDR3 DNA reads TGTGCCAGCAGCTTCAGCGGGGCTGCCTACGAGCAGTACTTC. It specifies CASSFSGAAYEQYF.

The chain links TRBV2 to TRBJ2-5; D is undetermined. The germline V gene has CDR1 SNHLY and CDR2 FYNNEI. The V and J ends lost 1 base and 4 bases respectively, with 7 bases between them. The CDR3 is 13 amino acids. The CDR3 sequence: CASSEGRGETQYF. DNA of the CDR3: TGTGCCAGCAGTGAAGGGCGCGGAGAGACCCAGTACTTC.